This T cell receptor (beta chain) appears in the sequencing data of a study of cytomegalovirus exposure and HLA in healthy donors. Findings and caveats of the study: When presence/absence was analysed, sequencing depth was taken to be roughly uniform across donors. Most TCR beta V segments were productive about 87% or about 30% of the time in an earlier analysis. With further analysis later on, most CMV-associated TCR beta chains appeared HLA-restricted. Differences between HLA loci emerged in a later analysis of TCR association rates, with DRB1 most and HLA-C fewest.

With 6 bases clipped from V and 0 bases from J, the junction kept 9 bases outside the gene matches. The length of the CDR3 is 16 residues. In germline, CDR1 is MNHGY, CDR2 SVAAGI. A remark on this clone: Its antigen is still unknown.

The PCR made use of 60 Vbeta and 13 Jbeta primers. Sequenced by immunoSEQ multiplex PCR; TCRdb stores in-frame clones only, minus some. The sample totals 200,000 or so clones; its top ten clones hold around 0.74%. The sequenced material came from PBMCs. This receptor was taken from a boy between 5 and 17 years old in good health and CMV-seronegative. The rearrangement joins TRBV6-9 to TRBJ2-7; 9 bases match TRBD1. The CDR3 here is CASRLPTGGSSYEQYF. The CDR3 DNA follows: TGTGCCAGCAGACTTCCGACAGGGGGAAGCTCCTACGAGCAGTACTTC.